Included here is one T cell receptor beta chain sequence, with context. Its antigen is unidentified. Germline assignment: CDR1 LGHNA and CDR2 YSLEER. The CDR3 loop spans 15 amino acids. The J segment lost 5 bases and the V segment lost 1 base, leaving 6 bases of the junction unmatched. Method: immunoSEQ multiplex PCR; TCRdb's copy keeps in-frame clones and lacks some. The sample yields around 76,000 clones, roughly nine tenths seen once. The sample comes from a study of resident and recirculating memory T cells in vitiligo. Study-level background: Epidermis came from shave biopsies of lesional and nonlesional sites, plus PBMCs.

Stable vitiligo meant no lesion change over the previous 6 months. Broader study findings: Different lesions suggested infiltration by different T cell clones. Vitiligo lesions lacked a unique dominant clone, and clonality varied.

J is TRBJ2-5 and V is TRBV4-3; TRBD2 matches 8 bases. Sequencing was carried out using blood. This TCR came from a male donor with vitiligo. The CDR3 DNA follows: TGCGCCAGCAGCCAAGTTGTAGCGGGGTGGGAGACCCAGTACTTC. Its protein is CASSQVVAGWETQYF.